The source of this T cell receptor (beta chain) is a study of long-term antiretroviral therapy in people with HIV. Study outcomes and limitations: Comparison with controls showed narrower CDR3 length ranges in HIV repertoires. Repertoire dominance by clones expanded before ART was seen at all time points. All blood samples came from the years 2004 to 2017, possibly under older ART regimens.

An immunoSEQ assay, version v3.0, was performed at survey level. Only in-frame clones appear in the TCRdb table, and some are missing; sequencing was by immunoSEQ multiplex PCR. The sample carries roughly 34,000 clones, 90% to 95% recorded once. The length of the CDR3 is 14 residues. V was clipped by 2 bases and J by 4 bases, with 11 bases between them. The germline V gene encodes CDR1 MGHRA and CDR2 YSYEKL. Of note for this clone: Its matching antigen is unknown.

Post-ART PBMC samples numbered at least two per donor, and pre-ART ones at least one. The chain combines TRBV4-1 with TRBJ1-2; TRBD1 might be the D (6 bases). This sequence originates from a woman aged 50 to 60 with HIV. Material: unsorted PBMCs, obtained 5.1 years after starting antiretroviral therapy. The CDR3 region is CASSQPQGLYGYTF. As DNA, the CDR3 is TGCGCCAGCAGCCAACCACAGGGTCTCTATGGCTACACCTTC.